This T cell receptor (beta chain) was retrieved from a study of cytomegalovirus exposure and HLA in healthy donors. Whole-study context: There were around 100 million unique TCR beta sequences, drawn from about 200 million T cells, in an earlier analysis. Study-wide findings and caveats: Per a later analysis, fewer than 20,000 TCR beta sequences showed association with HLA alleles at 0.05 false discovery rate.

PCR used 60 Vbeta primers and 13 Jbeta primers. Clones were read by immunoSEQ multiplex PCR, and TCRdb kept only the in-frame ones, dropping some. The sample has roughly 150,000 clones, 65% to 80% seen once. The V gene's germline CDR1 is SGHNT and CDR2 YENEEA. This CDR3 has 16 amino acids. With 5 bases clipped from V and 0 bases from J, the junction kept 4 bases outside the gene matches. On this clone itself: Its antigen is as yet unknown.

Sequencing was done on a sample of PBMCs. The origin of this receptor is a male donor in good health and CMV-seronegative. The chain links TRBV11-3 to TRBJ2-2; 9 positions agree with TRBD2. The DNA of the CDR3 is TGTGCCAGCAGCCTAAGCGGGGGGCCGAACACCGGGGAGCTGTTTTTT. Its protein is CASSLSGGPNTGELFF.